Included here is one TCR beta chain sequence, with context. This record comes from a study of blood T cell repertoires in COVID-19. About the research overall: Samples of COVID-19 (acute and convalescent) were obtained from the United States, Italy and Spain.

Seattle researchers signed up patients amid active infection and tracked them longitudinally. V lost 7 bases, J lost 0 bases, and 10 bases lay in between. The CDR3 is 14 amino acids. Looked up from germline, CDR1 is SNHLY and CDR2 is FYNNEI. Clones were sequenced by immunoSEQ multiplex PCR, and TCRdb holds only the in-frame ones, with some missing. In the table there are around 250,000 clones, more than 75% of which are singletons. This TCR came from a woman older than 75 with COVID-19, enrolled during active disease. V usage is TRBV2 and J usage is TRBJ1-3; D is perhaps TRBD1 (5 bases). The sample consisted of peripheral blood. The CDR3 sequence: CASKDRGSGNTIYF. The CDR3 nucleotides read TGTGCCAGCAAAGACAGAGGCTCTGGAAACACCATATATTTT.